These T cell receptor beta chains were read from a single sample in a study of T cell repertoires in cytomegalovirus infection. One entry per CDR3 protein, called by TCRdb with MiXCR from the reads. The data hold about 180,000 distinct CDR3 sequences, with around 14% observed a single time. Input material: PBMCs. These receptors all come from a human donor in good health (CMV status not recorded). Some clones in this sample may be carry-over from other donors' samples. CDR3s include the opening cysteine and the closing phenylalanine or tryptophan. The D gene is left open where the match is weak. Clone size is not always given. Where it is, it says once, few, many or a class for expanded clones.

TRBD1 TRBJ2-4 few TRBV5-4 CASHRGPAKNIQYF TGTGCCAGTCACAGGGGACCCGCCAAAAACATTCAGTACTTC
TRBD1 TRBJ2-1 NA TRBV7-4 CASSPTGVEQFF TGTGCCAGCAGCCCTACAGGGGTGGAGCAGTTCTTC
NA TRBJ2-7 few TRBV7-2 CASSLGVGSEQYF TGTGCCAGCAGCTTAGGGGTCGGGTCGGAGCAGTACTTC
NA TRBJ1-2 NA TRBV19 CASNRAAGYTF TGTGCCAGTAACAGGGCGGCTGGCTACACCTTC
NA TRBJ2-5 few TRBV5-4 CASSLESRQETQYF TGTGCCAGCAGCTTGGAAAGCAGACAAGAGACCCAGTACTTC
NA TRBJ1-5 NA TRBV7-2 CASSSNGNQPQHF TGTGCCAGCAGTTCCAATGGGAATCAGCCCCAGCATTTT
NA TRBJ2-7 NA TRBV20-1 CSARKAQGQSYEQYF TGCAGTGCTCGAAAAGCCCAGGGACAATCCTACGAGCAGTACTTC
NA TRBJ1-5 NA TRBV12-3/TRBV12-4 CASSYQAAHLSNQPQHF TGTGCCAGCAGCTATCAAGCAGCGCACTTGAGCAATCAGCCCCAGCATTTT
TRBD1 TRBJ2-7 NA TRBV19 CASSIGQGGPYEQYF TGTGCCAGTAGTATTGGACAGGGGGGTCCCTACGAGCAGTACTTC
NA TRBJ1-2 many TRBV7-9 CASSLQTGPVNYGYTF TGTGCCAGCAGCTTGCAGACGGGCCCGGTCAACTATGGCTACACCTTC
NA TRBJ1-1 NA TRBV19 CASSIQGTEAFF TGTGCCAGTAGTATACAGGGGACTGAAGCTTTCTTT
NA TRBJ1-1 NA TRBV28 CASSVHQGTEAFF TGTGCCAGCAGTGTACATCAGGGAACTGAAGCTTTCTTT
TRBD2 TRBJ2-7 few TRBV28 CASSFMTSGAYEQYF TGTGCCAGCAGTTTTATGACTAGCGGGGCCTACGAGCAGTACTTC
NA TRBJ1-5 many TRBV6-1 CASSLRDGDNQPQHF TGTGCCAGCAGTCTCCGGGACGGAGACAATCAGCCCCAGCATTTT
NA TRBJ2-3 many TRBV7-2 CASSPDRGYTDTQYF TGTGCCAGCAGCCCTGATCGGGGTTACACAGATACGCAGTATTTT
NA TRBJ2-3 few TRBV19 CASRAGPSTDTQYF TGTGCCAGTAGGGCGGGACCCTCCACAGATACGCAGTATTTT
NA TRBJ2-3 many TRBV2 CASSETGDTQYF TGTGCCAGCAGTGAAACAGGAGATACGCAGTATTTT
TRBD2 TRBJ2-7 NA TRBV3-1 CASSQDTSGSYEQYF TGTGCCAGCAGCCAAGATACCAGCGGGAGCTACGAGCAGTACTTC
TRBD1 TRBJ1-5 few TRBV2 CASKTGAQPQHF TGTGCCAGCAAGACAGGGGCTCAGCCCCAGCATTTT
TRBD1 TRBJ2-7 few TRBV25-1 CASSEAGTGATYEQYF TGTGCCAGCAGTGAGGCCGGGACAGGGGCGACCTACGAGCAGTACTTC
NA TRBJ1-2 many TRBV7-9 CASSPSKNYGYTF TGTGCCAGCAGCCCTTCGAAGAACTATGGCTACACCTTC
NA TRBJ1-1 few TRBV29-1 CSGGRINTEAFF TGCAGCGGTGGAAGGATTAACACTGAAGCTTTCTTT
NA TRBJ2-7 NA TRBV29-1 CSVAFFRDPYEQYF TGCAGCGTTGCTTTTTTCCGGGACCCCTACGAGCAGTACTTC
TRBD1 TRBJ2-7 NA TRBV9 CASSVAPGQGYEQYF TGTGCCAGCAGCGTGGCACCGGGACAGGGTTACGAGCAGTACTTC
NA TRBJ1-6 many TRBV4-1 CASSWGLINSPLHF TGCGCCAGCAGCTGGGGACTGATCAATTCACCCCTCCACTTT
TRBD2 TRBJ2-2 many TRBV6-6 CASSPIGTSGSRAGELFF TGTGCCAGCAGCCCAATCGGGACTAGCGGGAGTCGGGCCGGGGAGCTGTTTTTT
NA TRBJ2-5 many TRBV7-3 CASSLSPAVETQYF TGTGCCAGCAGCTTAAGCCCCGCGGTAGAGACCCAGTACTTC
NA TRBJ1-6 many TRBV7-2 CASSLASNNSPLHF TGTGCCAGCAGCTTAGCCAGCAATAATTCACCCCTCCACTTT
NA TRBJ2-3 few TRBV18 CASSPSDTQYF TGTGCCAGCTCACCATCGGATACGCAGTATTTT
NA TRBJ1-2 NA TRBV12-3/TRBV12-4 CASRKSLDGGYTF TGTGCCAGCAGAAAAAGTCTCGACGGGGGCTACACCTTC
TRBD1 TRBJ2-2 many TRBV7-2 CASSFRDSPSTGELFF TGTGCCAGCAGCTTCCGGGACAGCCCGAGCACCGGGGAGCTGTTTTTT